This entry features one T cell receptor beta chain sequence. Antigen specificity is unknown. Assay used: immunoSEQ multiplex PCR; TCRdb lists only in-frame clones, some missing. The data show around 48,000 clones, around 77% seen once. The data were obtained in a study of OX40 agonist ivuxolimab in advanced cancers. Study-wide context: Ivuxolimab was administered intravenously to patients at 0.01 to 10 mg/kg every 2 weeks. Participants, 75% to 90% male, averaged approximately 60 years of age, ranging from roughly 23 to 80.

General study results and limits: Relative to CD4+, CD8+ T cells held more expanded clones on average.

The V gene's germline CDR1 is SQVTM and CDR2 ANQGSEA. V shed 7 bases and J 8 bases; nucleotides not matched to a gene: 12. This CDR3 region has 13 residues. This chain links TRBV29-1 with TRBJ2-5; 8 bases agree with TRBD2. The receptor was derived from an adult with an advanced solid tumor such as melanoma, head and neck, liver or kidney cancer. Source: CD4+ or CD8+ T cells sorted from blood, taken in a trial of the OX40 agonist ivuxolimab. CDR3 protein: CSGLTSAGRTQYF. The CDR3 nucleotides are TGCAGCGGGTTGACTAGCGCGGGGAGAACCCAGTACTTC.